This TCR beta chain was recovered during a study of PD-L1 blockade in urothelial cancer. On the study more broadly: Every 3 weeks, patients received intravenous atezolizumab 1,200 mg, beginning 2014. Study results and limitations: Pretreatment TCR clonality in blood, when below the median, was predictive of better survival.

Time point meaning: peripheral blood 6 weeks after treatment start. Enrolled patients showed locally advanced or metastatic urothelial carcinoma. As regards this clone: Its antigen remains unidentified.

Germline V gene lookup returns CDR1 SGHTA and CDR2 FQGTGA. Trimming left V 6 bases short and J 3 bases short, with 15 bases between. CDR3 size: 15 residues. Synthetic spike-ins, TCR analog templates, were added into each PCR. Sequencing was performed with immunoSEQ multiplex PCR; in TCRdb, only in-frame clones are kept and a portion is missing. The sample has about 120,000 clones, roughly 86% seen once. This chain connects TRBV7-3 to TRBJ2-1; the D gene is possibly TRBD2 (6 bases). This TCR came from a man between 50 and 59 years old with urothelial cancer. Sample: PBMCs, taken around atezolizumab (anti-PD-L1) treatment. CDR3 region: CASSSPGGVYNEQFF. CDR3 DNA: TGTGCCAGCAGTTCCCCCGGGGGAGTCTACAATGAGCAGTTCTTC.